This is a list of T cell receptor beta chains from one sample in a study of cytomegalovirus exposure and HLA in healthy donors. Generated by immunoSEQ multiplex PCR, the TCRdb table keeps only in-frame clones and is missing some. The table records about 250,000 clones, roughly 87% of them present only once. The sample consisted of PBMCs. These receptor sequences come from a man aged 18 to 35 in good health and CMV-seropositive. CDR3s include the opening cysteine and the closing phenylalanine or tryptophan. D genes are given only for firm matches. Some rows mark clone size as missing; the rest say once, few, many or name a class of expanded clone.

clone size: .; J gene: TRBJ1-2; CDR3 length: 13; D gene: TRBD1; V gene: TRBV28; CDR3 DNA: TGTGCCAGCATCGCGGACAGGAGGGATGGCTACACCTTC; CDR3 protein: CASIADRRDGYTF
clone size: once; J gene: TRBJ1-5; CDR3 length: 12; D gene: .; V gene: TRBV25-1; CDR3 DNA: TGTGCCAGCAGTGATTTTAATCAGCCCCAGCATTTT; CDR3 protein: CASSDFNQPQHF
clone size: .; J gene: TRBJ1-1; CDR3 length: 14; D gene: TRBD1; V gene: TRBV10-3; CDR3 DNA: TGTGCCATCAGAACCGGGACAGTGAACACTGAAGCTTTCTTT; CDR3 protein: CAIRTGTVNTEAFF
clone size: .; J gene: TRBJ1-2; CDR3 length: 16; D gene: .; V gene: TRBV30; CDR3 DNA: TGTGCCTGGAGGGGGGCGGGGGGCAGGGCCCTCTATGGCTACACCTTC; CDR3 protein: CAWRGAGGRALYGYTF
clone size: .; J gene: TRBJ2-3; CDR3 length: 13; D gene: .; V gene: TRBV29-1; CDR3 DNA: TGCAGCGCAGAAGGGGGATACACAGATACGCAGTATTTT; CDR3 protein: CSAEGGYTDTQYF
clone size: once; J gene: TRBJ1-5; CDR3 length: 15; D gene: TRBD1; V gene: TRBV19; CDR3 DNA: TGTGCCAGTAGCCCACTAGACAGGGGCAATCAGCCCCAGCATTTT; CDR3 protein: CASSPLDRGNQPQHF
clone size: .; J gene: TRBJ2-7; CDR3 length: 14; D gene: .; V gene: TRBV6-5; CDR3 DNA: TGTGCCAGCAGTTACACGGCAGGGGCCCACGAGCAGTACTTC; CDR3 protein: CASSYTAGAHEQYF
clone size: .; J gene: TRBJ1-1; CDR3 length: 18; D gene: .; V gene: TRBV19; CDR3 DNA: TGTGCCAGTAGTATGGAGGGACACGACCCTCGGGGGAACACTGAAGCTTTCTTT; CDR3 protein: CASSMEGHDPRGNTEAFF
clone size: .; J gene: TRBJ2-5; CDR3 length: 12; D gene: .; V gene: TRBV10-3; CDR3 DNA: TGTGCCATCAGTGAAAATTCTGAGACCCAGTACTTC; CDR3 protein: CAISENSETQYF
clone size: .; J gene: TRBJ2-7; CDR3 length: 14; D gene: .; V gene: TRBV30; CDR3 DNA: TGTGCCTGGAAACGGGCAGGGGTTTCCTACGAGCAGTACTTC; CDR3 protein: CAWKRAGVSYEQYF
clone size: .; J gene: TRBJ2-7; CDR3 length: 15; D gene: TRBD2; V gene: TRBV11-3; CDR3 DNA: TGTGCCAGCAGCTTTCTAGCGGGTCTTAGGGACGAGCAGTACTTC; CDR3 protein: CASSFLAGLRDEQYF
clone size: .; J gene: TRBJ2-1; CDR3 length: 15; D gene: TRBD1; V gene: TRBV6-1; CDR3 DNA: TGTGCCAGCAGCGGCGACAGGGGGCTCTACAATGAGCAGTTCTTC; CDR3 protein: CASSGDRGLYNEQFF
clone size: .; J gene: TRBJ1-1; CDR3 length: 15; D gene: .; V gene: TRBV19; CDR3 DNA: TGTGCCAGTAGTAGCCAGGGACGGTTGAACACTGAAGCTTTCTTT; CDR3 protein: CASSSQGRLNTEAFF
clone size: .; J gene: TRBJ1-1; CDR3 length: 15; D gene: .; V gene: TRBV5-1; CDR3 DNA: TGCGCCAGCAGCCTGCTGGGTGCGGGGGGCGATTTGGCTTTCTTT; CDR3 protein: CASSLLGAGGDLAFF
clone size: .; J gene: TRBJ2-7; CDR3 length: 15; D gene: .; V gene: TRBV18; CDR3 DNA: TGTGCCAGCTCACCACCGAAAGGGGCGCAGAGCGAGCAGTACTTC; CDR3 protein: CASSPPKGAQSEQYF
clone size: once; J gene: TRBJ2-7; CDR3 length: 13; D gene: .; V gene: TRBV11-2; CDR3 DNA: TGTGCCAGCAGCTTTTTGAGGGAATACGAGCAGTACTTC; CDR3 protein: CASSFLREYEQYF
clone size: .; J gene: TRBJ2-5; CDR3 length: 13; D gene: .; V gene: TRBV19; CDR3 DNA: TGTGCCAGTAAGGACACCGACCAAGAGACCCAGTACTTC; CDR3 protein: CASKDTDQETQYF
clone size: .; J gene: TRBJ1-3; CDR3 length: 15; D gene: .; V gene: TRBV2; CDR3 DNA: TGTGCCAGCAGTAGACTAAGGGACTCTGGAAACACCATATATTTT; CDR3 protein: CASSRLRDSGNTIYF
clone size: .; J gene: TRBJ2-3; CDR3 length: 16; D gene: TRBD2; V gene: TRBV4-2; CDR3 DNA: TGTGCCAGCAGCCAAGATGGACTAGCTGGCACAGATACGCAGTATTTT; CDR3 protein: CASSQDGLAGTDTQYF
clone size: .; J gene: TRBJ2-1; CDR3 length: 16; D gene: .; V gene: TRBV19; CDR3 DNA: TGTGCCAGTAGTATAAATCCCGGGACCTTCTACAATGAGCAGTTCTTC; CDR3 protein: CASSINPGTFYNEQFF
clone size: .; J gene: TRBJ1-1; CDR3 length: 13; D gene: .; V gene: TRBV29-1; CDR3 DNA: TGCAGCGCTGGGTTGAAGGGGGGCACTGAAGCTTTCTTT; CDR3 protein: CSAGLKGGTEAFF
clone size: .; J gene: TRBJ2-7; CDR3 length: 11; D gene: .; V gene: TRBV5-8; CDR3 DNA: TGTGCCAGCAGGCCAAGCTACGAGCAGTACTTC; CDR3 protein: CASRPSYEQYF
clone size: .; J gene: TRBJ2-5; CDR3 length: 15; D gene: .; V gene: TRBV2; CDR3 DNA: TGTGCCAGCAGCTTCCAGACAGGAAGGTCTGAGACCCAGTACTTC; CDR3 protein: CASSFQTGRSETQYF
clone size: .; J gene: TRBJ2-7; CDR3 length: 15; D gene: TRBD1; V gene: TRBV6-5; CDR3 DNA: TGTGCCAGCAGTTACTCCAGGGGGCAAGGCTACGAGCAGTACTTC; CDR3 protein: CASSYSRGQGYEQYF
clone size: .; J gene: TRBJ2-2; CDR3 length: 13; D gene: TRBD1; V gene: TRBV10-3; CDR3 DNA: TGTGCCATCAACGCAGGGGGCACCGGGGAGCTGTTTTTT; CDR3 protein: CAINAGGTGELFF
clone size: .; J gene: TRBJ1-4; CDR3 length: 16; D gene: TRBD1; V gene: TRBV28; CDR3 DNA: TGTGCCAGCAGTTTGGCCGGGACAGCCTCTAATGAAAAACTGTTTTTT; CDR3 protein: CASSLAGTASNEKLFF
clone size: .; J gene: TRBJ2-7; CDR3 length: 12; D gene: .; V gene: TRBV29-1; CDR3 DNA: TGCAGCGTACCCGGGGCTACCTACGAGCAGTACTTC; CDR3 protein: CSVPGATYEQYF
clone size: .; J gene: TRBJ2-7; CDR3 length: 14; D gene: TRBD1; V gene: TRBV5-1; CDR3 DNA: TGCGCCAGCAGCTTCCGGGACAGGGGCAACGAGCAGTACTTC; CDR3 protein: CASSFRDRGNEQYF
clone size: .; J gene: TRBJ1-2; CDR3 length: 14; D gene: TRBD1; V gene: TRBV6-1; CDR3 DNA: TGTGCCAGCAGTACTACAGGGGCTAACTATGGCTACACCTTC; CDR3 protein: CASSTTGANYGYTF
clone size: once; J gene: TRBJ2-3; CDR3 length: 15; D gene: .; V gene: TRBV6-5; CDR3 DNA: TGTGCCAGCAGTTACTGGACCCTAGGTCCAGATACGCAGTATTTT; CDR3 protein: CASSYWTLGPDTQYF
clone size: .; J gene: TRBJ2-1; CDR3 length: 15; D gene: TRBD2; V gene: TRBV5-1; CDR3 DNA: TGCGCCAGCAGTCATGGACTAGCGGGAGGCAATGAGCAGTTCTTC; CDR3 protein: CASSHGLAGGNEQFF
clone size: .; J gene: TRBJ2-1; CDR3 length: 16; D gene: TRBD1; V gene: TRBV19; CDR3 DNA: TGTGCCAGTAGTATGGGGGACAGGAGCTCCTACAATGAGCAGTTCTTC; CDR3 protein: CASSMGDRSSYNEQFF
clone size: .; J gene: TRBJ2-4; CDR3 length: 15; D gene: TRBD1; V gene: TRBV5-1; CDR3 DNA: TGCGCCAGCAGCCAAGGGACAGGGGGCTTGAACATTCAGTACTTC; CDR3 protein: CASSQGTGGLNIQYF
clone size: few; J gene: TRBJ2-7; CDR3 length: 13; D gene: .; V gene: TRBV9; CDR3 DNA: TGTGCCAGCAGCGCCGGTACAGGCTACGAGCAGTACTTC; CDR3 protein: CASSAGTGYEQYF
clone size: .; J gene: TRBJ2-1; CDR3 length: 16; D gene: .; V gene: TRBV7-3; CDR3 DNA: TGTGCCAGCAGCTTAATAGGTCGGAGCTCCTACAATGAGCAGTTCTTC; CDR3 protein: CASSLIGRSSYNEQFF
clone size: .; J gene: TRBJ2-4; CDR3 length: 14; D gene: TRBD1; V gene: TRBV6-5; CDR3 DNA: TGTGCCAGCAGTGGTCACAGGGGTGGAAACATTCAGTACTTC; CDR3 protein: CASSGHRGGNIQYF
clone size: .; J gene: TRBJ2-2; CDR3 length: 16; D gene: TRBD2; V gene: TRBV9; CDR3 DNA: TGTGCCAGCAGCGTAAGCCTAGCGGGAGCCACCGGGGAGCTGTTTTTT; CDR3 protein: CASSVSLAGATGELFF
clone size: .; J gene: TRBJ2-3; CDR3 length: 14; D gene: .; V gene: TRBV6-6; CDR3 DNA: TGTGCCAGCAGTTACTTGGGACCTACAGATACGCAGTATTTT; CDR3 protein: CASSYLGPTDTQYF
clone size: .; J gene: TRBJ2-3; CDR3 length: 13; D gene: .; V gene: TRBV30; CDR3 DNA: TGTGCCTGGAGTACAGACAGCACAGATACGCAGTATTTT; CDR3 protein: CAWSTDSTDTQYF
clone size: .; J gene: TRBJ1-2; CDR3 length: 15; D gene: .; V gene: TRBV14; CDR3 DNA: TGTGCCAGCAGCCCGATGTGGCCGGGACCGCAGGGCTACACCTTC; CDR3 protein: CASSPMWPGPQGYTF
clone size: .; J gene: TRBJ1-4; CDR3 length: 13; D gene: .; V gene: TRBV7-2; CDR3 DNA: TGTGCCAGCAGCTTAGGACCTAATGAAAAACTGTTTTTT; CDR3 protein: CASSLGPNEKLFF
clone size: .; J gene: TRBJ2-5; CDR3 length: 13; D gene: .; V gene: TRBV6-5; CDR3 DNA: TGTGCCAGCAGTTACCAGGGCGCCATGACCCAGTACTTC; CDR3 protein: CASSYQGAMTQYF